This entry lists 22 T cell receptor beta chains sequenced from one sample in a study of T cells in Graves' hyperthyroidism and ophthalmopathy. TCR beta CDR3 region amplification was performed from RNA transcripts. The HTBI primer set was used in a first-round RT-PCR of the TCR CDR3. TCRdb redid the calling of the multiplex PCR reads with MiXCR, one entry per CDR3 protein. This sample has under 600,000 distinct CDR3 sequences, with roughly a sixth found just once. Material: blood. The receptors here all came from a woman in her thirties or forties with Graves' ophthalmopathy.

The sample holds many counts of this clonotype. The rearrangement uses TRBV28 and TRBJ2-7; TRBD2 matches at 8 bases. The CDR3 extends over 15 amino acids. Germline V lookup: CDR1 MDHEN, CDR2 SYDVKM. Germline trimming cut 6 bases from V and 5 bases from J; bases unmatched to any gene: 12. In DNA, the CDR3 is TGTGCCAGCAGCCAAACGGTTGGGCGGGGGGACGAGCAGTACTTC. It is translated as CASSQTVGRGDEQYF.

The chain uses TRBV7-9 and TRBJ2-7; D gene uncertain. Trimming pared 4 bases from V and 4 bases from J, leaving 14 bases between. This CDR3 comprises 14 residues. From germline, CDR1 is SEHNR and CDR2 FQNEAQ (reference sequence). The CDR3 loop is CASSSSATQYEQYF. DNA for the CDR3: TGTGCCAGCAGCTCTTCCGCGACACAATACGAGCAGTACTTC.

This clonotype was counted between two and nine times. The chain couples TRBV6-1 to TRBJ1-1, with 7 bases identical to TRBD1. V lost 6 bases to trimming and J lost 4 bases; unmatched junction nucleotides: 8. The CDR3 is made up of 14 amino acids. Germline CDR1 is MNHNS and CDR2 is SASEGT. The CDR3 region is CASSNRGKGTEAFF. CDR3 sequence (DNA): TGTGCCAGCAGCAACAGGGGTAAGGGCACTGAAGCTTTCTTT.

This clonotype has ten or more counts. The chain has TRBV30 and TRBJ1-6; D unclear. The CDR3 runs 15 residues. Per the germline V gene, CDR1 is GTSNPN and CDR2 is SVGIG (reference sequence). V lost 0 bases and J 10 bases, leaving 16 bases between the germline ends. The CDR3: CAWSVPVGVTSPLHF. The CDR3 nucleotides read TGTGCCTGGAGTGTACCGGTCGGGGTTACCTCACCCCTCCACTTT.

In the case of this clonotype: One base away lies a much larger clone, so this may be a sequencing read error. The chain links TRBV18 to TRBJ1-1; D gene ambiguous. Germline lookup yields CDR1 KGHSH and CDR2 LQKENI. This CDR3 is built from 11 residues. The CDR3 DNA reads as TGTGCCGGCTCACCGGGAGCTGAAGCTTTCTTT. Its protein is CAGSPGAEAFF.

The chain is built from TRBV20-1 and TRBJ1-5; D not resolved. V was clipped by 3 bases and J by 5 bases, with 11 bases between them. There are 13 residues in the CDR3. In germline, CDR1 is DFQATT, CDR2 SNEGSKA (reference sequence). As DNA, the CDR3 is TGCAGTGCTAGCGGAGGGTTTGATCAGCCCCAGCATTTT. Encoded protein: CSASGGFDQPQHF.

The table lists this clonotype with many counts. CDR3 in DNA: TGTGCCTGGTCGGTAGCAGCCGGGAACATTCAGTACTTC. This codes for CAWSVAAGNIQYF. The rearrangement links TRBV30 to TRBJ2-4; D not resolved. Trimming pared 5 bases from V and 7 bases from J, leaving 15 bases between. Germline assignment: CDR1 GTSNPN and CDR2 SVGIG (reference sequence). CDR3 size: 13 residues.

Many counts were recorded for this clonotype. The rearrangement uses TRBV18 and TRBJ2-5; D ambiguous. V was shortened by 0 bases and J by 3 bases, with 8 bases between the two germline ends. The CDR3 sequence is 14 residues long. CDR1 KGHSH and CDR2 LQKENI come from the germline V gene. CDR3 nucleotide sequence: TGTGCCAGCTCACCACCGAGCCTAGAAGAGACCCAGTACTTC. Its protein product is CASSPPSLEETQYF. The full variable domain, its missing parts supplied by reference TRBV18 and TRBJ2-5, is NAGVMQNPRHLVRRRGQEARLRCSPMKGHSHVYWYRQLPEEGLKFMVYLQKENIIDESGMPKERFSAEFPKEGPSILRIQQVVRGDSAAYFCASSPPSLEETQYFGPGTRLLVL.

In this sample, this clonotype turned up a few times. The chain carries TRBV4-1 and TRBJ2-1; 7 bases line up with TRBD1. V gave up 1 base and J gave up 0 bases; unmatched junction bases: 6. Germline lookup yields CDR1 MGHRA and CDR2 YSYEKL. The CDR3 runs 17 residues. The CDR3 DNA reads TGCGCCAGCAGCCAAGGGGGACAGAGACTCTCCTACAATGAGCAGTTCTTC. Translating it yields CASSQGGQRLSYNEQFF.

The CDR3 DNA follows: TGCGCCAGCAGCTTGGCGCAGGGAGGGTATGGGAAGACCGGGGAGCTGTTTTTT. Translation: CASSLAQGGYGKTGELFF. This rearrangement joins TRBV5-1 to TRBJ2-2; 7 nucleotides match TRBD2. This CDR3 has 18 amino acids. Germline V gives CDR1 SGHRS, CDR2 YFSETQ. Trimming took 0 bases from V and 5 from J; bases not matched to a gene: 13.

In its sample, this clonotype was seen once. This rearrangement joins TRBV19 to TRBJ2-3, with a possible D match to TRBD2 (7 bases). Looked up from germline, CDR1 is LNHDA and CDR2 is SQIVND (reference sequence). The V end lost 3 bases, the J end lost 3 bases, and 13 bases lay between the germline ends. This CDR3 region has 15 residues. Here the CDR3 DNA reads TGTGCCAGTAGTATGAGGGGGGGGAAGACAGATACGCAGTATTTT. Its protein is CASSMRGGKTDTQYF.

This clonotype was counted at least ten times. The V gene is TRBV5-1, the J gene TRBJ1-2, with 7 bases aligning to TRBD1. The CDR3 covers 13 residues. The germline CDR1 and CDR2 sequences are SGHRS and YFSETQ. J was trimmed by 7 bases and V by 5 bases; bases with no gene match: 8. CDR3 DNA sequence: TGCGCCAGCAGTTACGACAGGGTCCTTGGCTACACCTTC. This gives the protein CASSYDRVLGYTF.

There are many counts of this clonotype. At one end the junction does not follow the germline gene, possibly because of a read error. J is TRBJ2-5 and V is TRBV2, with unresolved D. CDR3 length: 15 residues. Germline assignment: CDR1 SNHLY and CDR2 FYNNEI. The CDR3 region is CASREDELRQETQYF. The CDR3 coding sequence is TGTGCCAGCAGGGAAGACGAATTACGTCAAGAGACCCAGTACTTC. Using reference TRBV2 and TRBJ2-5 for the parts outside the CDR3, the full variable domain is EPEVTQTPSHQVTQMGQEVILRCVPISNHLYFYWYRQILGQKVEFLVSFYNNEISEKSEIFDDQFSVERPDGSNFTLKIRSTKLEDSAMYFCASREDELRQETQYFGPGTRLLVL.

The V gene is TRBV4-1, the J gene TRBJ2-1; D is perhaps TRBD1 or TRBD2 (5 bases each). V was clipped by 0 bases and J by 15 bases, with 15 bases between them. This CDR3 is built from 13 residues. CDR1 and CDR2 (germline): MGHRA, YSYEKL. The CDR3 DNA is TGCGCCAGCAGCCAAGATATGCTGGGACGTCCGTTCTTC. Translating it yields CASSQDMLGRPFF.

This clonotype has a handful of counts. The chain links TRBV6-5 to TRBJ2-3; D remains ambiguous. V lost 4 bases and J lost 0, with 8 bases in between. The CDR3 is 14 residues long. Per the germline V gene, CDR1 is MNHEY and CDR2 is SVGAGI. The CDR3 DNA follows: TGTGCCAGCAGTTCCCCGGGTAGCACAGATACGCAGTATTTT. It is translated as CASSSPGSTDTQYF.

This clonotype was seen ten or more times. CDR3 in amino acids: CASSKTSGSYEQYF. The CDR3, as DNA: TGTGCCAGCAGCAAGACTAGCGGGAGCTACGAGCAGTACTTC. The chain combines TRBV7-9 with TRBJ2-7, with 12 bases aligning to TRBD2. With V trimmed by 5 bases and J by 3 bases, 2 bases remained unmatched. CDR3 length: 14 residues. Germline-derived CDR1 and CDR2 are SEHNR and FQNEAQ (reference sequence). The variable domain in full, completed from reference TRBV7-9 and TRBJ2-7, reads DTGVSQNPRHKITKRGQNVTFRCDPISEHNRLYWYRQTLGQGPEFLTYFQNEAQLEKSRLLSDRFSAERPKGSFSTLEIQRTEQGDSAMYLCASSKTSGSYEQYFGPGTRLTVT.

The CDR3 here is CSVPGQGDNSPLHF. Here the CDR3 DNA reads TGCAGTGTACCGGGACAGGGGGACAATTCACCCCTCCACTTT. V gene TRBV20-1 combines with J gene TRBJ1-6, with TRBD1 identical over 11 bases. The CDR3 spans 14 residues. Trimming at V came to 7 bases and at J to 7 bases, leaving 6 bases not matched to a gene. CDR1 DFQATT and CDR2 SNEGSKA come from the germline V gene (reference sequence).

V gene TRBV28 combines with J gene TRBJ1-3; D possibly corresponds to TRBD1 (6 bases). The germline V and J ends were trimmed by 5 bases and 1 base, with 12 bases remaining between them. The germline gives CDR1 MDHEN, CDR2 SYDVKM. The length of the CDR3 is 15 residues. CDR3 in amino acids: CASSTAGASGNTIYF. CDR3 sequence (DNA): TGTGCCAGCAGTACCGCAGGGGCTTCTGGAAACACCATATATTTT.

Many counts were recorded for this clonotype. The chain joins TRBV2 to TRBJ2-3; D remains unclear. The germline V gene encodes CDR1 SNHLY and CDR2 FYNNEI. Trimming shortened V by 4 bases and J by 0 bases, and 11 bases separated the two germline ends. The CDR3 has 15 amino acids. The CDR3 sequence is CASSVSAPSTDTQYF. In DNA, the CDR3 is TGTGCCAGCAGTGTTTCGGCCCCTAGCACAGATACGCAGTATTTT.

This clonotype was observed at least ten times. The V gene is TRBV6-1, the J gene TRBJ1-2, with D unclear. Trimming left V 8 bases short and J 8 bases short, with 12 bases between. This CDR3 is 11 amino acids long. Germline V CDR1 and CDR2: MNHNS, SASEGT. CDR3 in DNA: TGTGCCAGCCTCTCGAGTAGAGGCTACACCTTC. Amino acids: CASLSSRGYTF.

This clonotype was seen only a few times. This may be a read error: a much more frequent sequence differs by one nucleotide. The rearrangement uses TRBV5-1 and TRBJ2-3; TRBD2 aligns across 9 bases. Looked up from germline, CDR1 is SGHRS and CDR2 is YFSETQ. CDR3 length equals 15 residues. CDR3 in amino acids: CANSLGASGADTQYF. In nucleotides, the CDR3 is TGCGCCAACAGCTTGGGCGCTAGCGGGGCAGATACGCAGTATTTT.

This clonotype was picked up many times. This chain uses TRBV18 with TRBJ1-1; D is uncertain. CDR1 is KGHSH and CDR2 is LQKENI in the germline V gene. The CDR3 spans 12 residues. Trimming stripped 6 bases from V and 6 bases from J, with 11 bases between. For the CDR3, the DNA is TGTGCCAGCTCGCCCGAGGAGTCTGAAGCTTTCTTT. Translated: CASSPEESEAFF. The variable domain in full, with the rest retrieved from reference TRBV18 and TRBJ1-1, is NAGVMQNPRHLVRRRGQEARLRCSPMKGHSHVYWYRQLPEEGLKFMVYLQKENIIDESGMPKERFSAEFPKEGPSILRIQQVVRGDSAAYFCASSPEESEAFFGQGTRLTVV.